This T cell receptor (beta chain) derives from a study of shared clonotypes between healthy human individuals. A split of CD4+ cells into CD45RA+ naive and CD45RA-negative memory subsets was performed. Between the trimmed V and J ends, which lost 11 bases and 5 bases, there was a span of 21 bases. Germline loops: CDR1 SNHLY, CDR2 FYNNEI. There are 14 residues in the CDR3. On sorted subsets, replicate PCRs used about 0.2 ug DNA, or 30,000 or so T cell genomes. The assay was immunoSEQ multiplex PCR, and TCRdb's table has in-frame clones only and misses some. The repertoire includes over a million clones, roughly 75% of them detected once, and 1.5% sits in the top ten.

V is TRBV2 and J is TRBJ1-1; D may be TRBD1 (5 bases). The TCR sequence derives from a man aged 18 to 30 in good health. The sequenced material came from memory CD4+ T cells sorted from blood. Subset defined: CD45RA-negative fraction. CDR3 in DNA: TGTGCCGGAAGACGAAGGGGCGAGGGGACTGAAGCTTTCTTT. As protein: CAGRRRGEGTEAFF.